There are many counts of the clone carrying this T cell receptor (beta chain). Its antigen remains unidentified. The germline V gene encodes CDR1 KGHSH and CDR2 LQKENI. This CDR3 spans 14 amino acids. With 2 bases removed from V and 2 bases from J, the gap between germline ends came to 9 bases. The data stem from a study of human T cells and chemical hapten exposure. Sample time point: patch test 1, 2 weeks after DPC sensitization. The treatment here: therapeutic diphenylcyclopropenone sensitization with weekly scalp DPC. Someone pulled total RNA out of unfractionated whole blood. Study-wide results and caveats: Because they had alopecia, donors may respond immunologically unlike healthy people.

Using its own MiXCR run on the RACE reads, TCRdb lists one record per CDR3 protein. The sample holds some 94,000 distinct CDR3 sequences, under 15% seen once. This sample comprised whole blood, obtained in connection with sensitization to the hapten diphenylcyclopropenone (DPC). The chain employs TRBV18 and TRBJ1-1; perhaps TRBD1 as D (5 bases). This sequence originates from a woman aged 40-49 years with alopecia areata. Some clones in this sample may be carry-over from other donors' samples. The CDR3 is CASSPLTENTEAFF. In DNA, the CDR3 is TGTGCCAGCTCACCATTGACAGAAAACACTGAAGCTTTCTTT.